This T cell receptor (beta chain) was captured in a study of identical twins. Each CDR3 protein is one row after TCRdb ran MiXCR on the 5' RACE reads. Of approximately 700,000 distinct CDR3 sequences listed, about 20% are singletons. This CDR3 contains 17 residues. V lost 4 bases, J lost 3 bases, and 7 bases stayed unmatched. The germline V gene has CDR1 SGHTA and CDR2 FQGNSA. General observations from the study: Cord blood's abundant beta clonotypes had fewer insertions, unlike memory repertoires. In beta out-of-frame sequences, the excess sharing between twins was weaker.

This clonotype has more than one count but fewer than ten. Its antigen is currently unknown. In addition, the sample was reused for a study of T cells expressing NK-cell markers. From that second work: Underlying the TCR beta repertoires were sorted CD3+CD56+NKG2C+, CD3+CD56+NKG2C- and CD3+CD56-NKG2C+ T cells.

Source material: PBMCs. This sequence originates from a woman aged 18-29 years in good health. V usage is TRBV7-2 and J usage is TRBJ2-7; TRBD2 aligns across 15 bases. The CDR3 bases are TGTGCCAGCAGCTCTACTGGGACTAGCGGGAGGATCTACGAGCAGTACTTC. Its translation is CASSSTGTSGRIYEQYF.